Listed below are T cell receptor beta chains from one sample, sequenced in a study of blood T cell repertoires in COVID-19. Here immunoSEQ multiplex PCR was the method, and the copy in TCRdb shows in-frame clones only, minus some. The table records approximately 200,000 clones, just over 85% of them present only once. Sequenced material: peripheral blood. These receptors were collected from a man aged 18 to 30 with active or convalescent COVID-19. CDR3s include the opening cysteine and the closing phenylalanine or tryptophan. The D gene is left open where the match is weak. For some rows the clone size is stated as once, few or many, or as a class when expanded; others skip it.

J,D,V,size,CDR3,DNA
TRBJ1-2,.,TRBV28,.,CASSFGGVGYTF,TGTGCCAGCAGTTTCGGGGGGGTTGGCTACACCTTC
TRBJ2-3,TRBD2,TRBV6-1,.,CASSEASWSGSDPFPDTQYF,TGTGCCAGCAGTGAAGCGTCATGGAGCGGGAGCGATCCCTTTCCAGATACGCAGTATTTT
TRBJ1-1,.,TRBV7-9,.,CASSQRGNTEAFF,TGTGCCAGCAGCCAAAGGGGGAACACTGAAGCTTTCTTT
TRBJ1-5,.,TRBV12-5,.,CASGLSLSQPQHF,TGTGCTAGTGGTTTGTCCCTTTCTCAGCCCCAGCATTTT
TRBJ1-4,TRBD1,TRBV28,.,CASSAGQSTTNEKLFF,TGTGCCAGCAGTGCGGGACAGTCCACAACTAATGAAAAACTGTTTTTT
TRBJ1-1,TRBD1,TRBV4-2,.,CASSQAGTGGIDWNTEAFF,TGTGCCAGCAGCCAGGCCGGGACAGGGGGTATCGACTGGAACACTGAAGCTTTCTTT
TRBJ2-2,TRBD2,TRBV2,.,CASRAVLAGTAGELFF,TGTGCCAGCAGGGCCGTGCTAGCGGGAACGGCCGGGGAGCTGTTTTTT
TRBJ1-2,TRBD1,TRBV6-5,.,CASRDRGAVGYTF,TGTGCCAGCAGAGACAGGGGCGCTGTTGGCTACACCTTC
TRBJ1-4,.,TRBV10-3,.,CATRPYPQGKNNEKLFF,TGTGCCACCAGGCCGTATCCCCAGGGAAAAAATAATGAAAAACTGTTTTTT
TRBJ1-2,.,TRBV25-1,once,CASSGFWPLGYGYTF,TGTGCCAGCAGTGGCTTTTGGCCTCTTGGCTATGGCTACACCTTC
TRBJ2-1,.,TRBV19,.,CASSIRESDYNEQFF,TGTGCCAGTAGTATAAGGGAGTCGGACTACAATGAGCAGTTCTTC
TRBJ2-7,TRBD1,TRBV30,.,CAWEDRAFSGAYEQYF,TGTGCCTGGGAGGACAGGGCATTTTCGGGCGCGTACGAGCAGTACTTC
TRBJ2-1,.,TRBV10-3,.,CAISLSTGTQVVDEQFF,TGTGCCATCAGCCTATCGACCGGGACACAGGTCGTCGATGAGCAGTTCTTC
TRBJ1-1,TRBD1,TRBV10-3,.,CAISLGGAGTEAFF,TGTGCCATCAGTCTAGGGGGCGCGGGCACTGAAGCTTTCTTT
TRBJ2-7,.,TRBV27,.,CASRQGGLNEQYF,TGTGCCAGCAGGCAGGGGGGACTCAACGAGCAGTACTTC
TRBJ1-3,.,TRBV7-2,.,CASSPQTGSGNTIYF,TGTGCCAGCAGCCCCCAAACAGGGTCTGGAAACACCATATATTTT
TRBJ2-7,.,TRBV5-1,.,CASSGGAATYEQYF,TGCGCCAGCAGCGGGGGGGCAGCAACCTACGAGCAGTACTTC
TRBJ1-6,TRBD1,TRBV6-1,once,CASSEPGQGVHNSPLHF,TGTGCCAGCAGCGAACCCGGGCAGGGGGTACATAATTCACCCCTCCACTTT
TRBJ2-7,.,TRBV7-8,.,CASSLPAGANEQYF,TGTGCCAGCAGCTTACCCGCAGGGGCCAACGAGCAGTACTTC
TRBJ1-2,.,TRBV14,.,CASSQEGPNYGYTF,TGTGCCAGCAGCCAAGAGGGCCCTAACTATGGCTACACCTTC
TRBJ2-7,TRBD1,TRBV30,.,CAWSVLGGPYEQYF,TGTGCCTGGAGTGTCTTAGGGGGCCCGTACGAGCAGTACTTC
TRBJ1-2,.,TRBV7-9,.,CASSLSEAPYGYTF,TGTGCCAGCAGCTTATCCGAAGCCCCCTATGGCTACACCTTC
TRBJ1-6,TRBD1,TRBV9,.,CASSDAGLPGQGMIGASPLHF,TGTGCCAGCAGCGACGCGGGTCTTCCGGGACAGGGGATGATAGGTGCTTCACCCCTCCACTTT
TRBJ2-1,.,TRBV7-2,.,CASKILGQSSSYNEQFF,TGTGCCAGCAAAATCTTGGGGCAGTCAAGCTCCTACAATGAGCAGTTCTTC
TRBJ2-7,.,TRBV30,.,CAWSGGSEQYF,TGTGCCTGGTCAGGAGGATCCGAGCAGTACTTC
TRBJ1-5,.,TRBV3-1/TRBV3-2,once,CASSQDNGIGNQPQHF,TGTGCCAGCAGCCAAGATAACGGGATAGGGAATCAGCCCCAGCATTTT
TRBJ2-6,TRBD1,TRBV19,few,CASSIRAGGFGSGANVLTF,TGTGCCAGTAGTATAAGGGCAGGGGGCTTTGGGAGTGGGGCCAACGTCCTGACTTTC
TRBJ1-3,.,TRBV29-1,.,CSVEEGAPGNTIYF,TGCAGCGTTGAAGAGGGGGCTCCTGGAAACACCATATATTTT
TRBJ2-1,TRBD2,TRBV6-5,.,CASSQTSGTYNEQFF,TGTGCCAGCAGTCAGACTAGCGGAACCTACAATGAGCAGTTCTTC
TRBJ2-3,.,TRBV6-5,.,CASTLMGQTDTQYF,TGTGCCAGCACCTTGATGGGGCAGACAGATACGCAGTATTTT
TRBJ2-3,TRBD1,TRBV9,.,CASSVALFGTGAPDTQYF,TGTGCCAGCAGCGTAGCTCTCTTTGGGACAGGGGCCCCAGATACGCAGTATTTT
TRBJ1-2,TRBD1,TRBV6-6,.,CASSQPDRDRGNYGYTF,TGTGCCAGCAGTCAACCTGACCGGGACAGGGGAAACTATGGCTACACCTTC
TRBJ1-1,.,TRBV5-5,.,CASSWGTISGDTEAFF,TGTGCCAGCAGCTGGGGGACTATTTCGGGGGACACTGAAGCTTTCTTT
TRBJ1-4,.,TRBV7-6,.,CASSLGPGVDEKLFF,TGTGCCAGCAGCTTAGGTCCAGGGGTGGATGAAAAACTGTTTTTT
TRBJ2-1,TRBD1,TRBV4-2,.,CASSHLDRGVNEQFF,TGTGCCAGCAGCCACCTCGACAGGGGGGTTAATGAGCAGTTCTTC
TRBJ2-1,TRBD2,TRBV5-1,.,CASSLAVYNEQFF,TGCGCCAGCTCCCTAGCGGTCTACAATGAGCAGTTCTTC
TRBJ1-1,TRBD1,TRBV19,.,CASWQGASTEAFF,TGTGCCAGTTGGCAGGGGGCGAGCACTGAAGCTTTCTTT
TRBJ1-2,.,TRBV7-8,.,CASSLVSGADYGYTF,TGTGCCAGCAGCTTAGTTTCAGGGGCGGACTATGGCTACACCTTC
TRBJ2-1,TRBD2,TRBV28,.,CASKPTSGWNNEQFF,TGTGCCAGCAAACCTACTAGCGGGTGGAACAATGAGCAGTTCTTC
TRBJ1-3,.,TRBV14,.,CASSSQGPATIYF,TGTGCCAGCAGCTCTCAGGGTCCGGCCACCATATATTTT
TRBJ2-7,TRBD2,TRBV4-3,once,CASSSMRTSGGDEQYF,TGCGCCAGCAGCTCGATGAGGACTAGCGGGGGGGACGAGCAGTACTTC
TRBJ2-7,TRBD2,TRBV4-3,.,CASSQGTSTVGEQYF,TGCGCCAGCAGCCAGGGGACTAGTACGGTTGGCGAGCAGTACTTC
TRBJ1-2,.,TRBV18,.,CASSPRGGVDGYTF,TGTGCCAGCTCACCCCGGGGCGGGGTTGATGGCTACACCTTC
TRBJ1-6,TRBD1,TRBV7-3,.,CASSAGQGDNSPLHF,TGTGCCAGCAGCGCTGGACAGGGGGATAATTCACCCCTCCACTTT
TRBJ2-1,.,TRBV5-8,.,CASSLMGTVNEQFF,TGTGCCAGCAGCTTGATGGGGACTGTCAATGAGCAGTTCTTC
TRBJ1-2,.,TRBV27,.,CASSFSGQNYGYTF,TGTGCCAGCAGTTTTTCCGGACAGAACTATGGCTACACCTTC
TRBJ2-5,.,TRBV7-8,.,CASSLSGETQYF,TGTGCCAGCAGCTTATCAGGAGAGACCCAGTACTTC
TRBJ1-6,.,TRBV6-1,.,CASSEAPYPGQASPSYNSPLHF,TGTGCCAGCAGTGAAGCGCCCTACCCGGGACAAGCCTCGCCGTCCTATAATTCACCCCTCCACTTT
TRBJ2-3,TRBD1,TRBV29-1,.,CSVYRGQRKADTQYF,TGCAGCGTTTACAGGGGGCAAAGGAAGGCAGATACGCAGTATTTT
TRBJ2-3,TRBD2,TRBV3-1/TRBV3-2,.,CASSQGRLADTDTQYF,TGTGCCAGCAGCCAAGGGCGACTAGCGGATACAGATACGCAGTATTTT
TRBJ1-3,.,TRBV18,.,CASSPRPTGGNLPRSGNTIYF,TGTGCCAGCTCACCACGCCCCACCGGGGGGAATCTCCCCCGTTCCGGAAACACCATATATTTT
TRBJ2-1,.,TRBV10-1,.,CASSGSGGEQFF,TGCGCCAGCAGCGGGAGCGGCGGTGAGCAGTTCTTC
TRBJ2-7,.,TRBV19,.,CASSIFSTLSGEQYF,TGTGCCAGTAGTATCTTCTCTACTTTAAGCGGCGAGCAGTACTTC
TRBJ1-6,TRBD1,TRBV7-9,.,CASSLDGTGAYNSPLHF,TGTGCCAGCAGCTTAGATGGGACAGGAGCCTATAATTCACCCCTCCACTTT
TRBJ1-2,.,TRBV13,.,CASSLGLIGGVFDYGYTF,TGTGCCAGCAGCTTAGGGTTAATCGGTGGAGTTTTTGACTATGGCTACACCTTC
TRBJ2-7,.,TRBV5-4,few,CASSITNLGGEQYF,TGTGCCAGCAGCATCACCAACCTAGGGGGCGAGCAGTACTTC
TRBJ1-4,TRBD1,TRBV19,.,CASKGPPRQGATNEKLFF,TGTGCCAGTAAGGGCCCGCCCCGACAGGGGGCAACTAATGAAAAACTGTTTTTT
TRBJ2-7,.,TRBV27,.,CASSSAAGTYEQYF,TGTGCCAGCAGTTCGGCGGCAGGGACCTACGAGCAGTACTTC
TRBJ1-4,.,TRBV19,once,CASSSVEAPTNEKLFF,TGTGCCAGTTCCTCGGTAGAAGCTCCAACTAATGAAAAACTGTTTTTT